This TCR beta chain was sequenced in a study of vaccination and CD4 T cells after COVID-19. For the study at large: Blood was drawn a median roughly 68 days post second dose, range 14 to 241. Stimulation used overlapping spike peptides from SARS-CoV-2, HCoV-NL63, HCoV-OC43 and HCoV-229E.

The V gene's germline CDR1 is MNHNS and CDR2 SASEGT. V was trimmed by 5 bases and J by 19 bases, leaving 6 bases between them. CDR3 length equals 8 residues. Once obtained from cultured CD4+ T cells, the DNA was sequenced using the Oncomine TCR Beta short-read assay. TCRdb reprocessed the PCR reads with MiXCR, giving one entry per CDR3 protein. The sample records thousands of distinct CDR3 sequences, roughly 50% being singletons. In the case of this clonotype: The antigen is unknown.

Treatment defined: roughly 10-day PBMC culture with coronavirus spike peptide pools or control peptides (ViraFEST assay). Sequences were obtained from CD4+ T cells from blood, cultured in vitro. This TCR was recovered from a human donor who had recovered from COVID-19. The chain employs TRBV6-1 and TRBJ1-6; D unresolved. CDR3 nucleotide sequence: TGTGCCAGCAGTCGGACGCACTTT. Protein product: CASSRTHF.